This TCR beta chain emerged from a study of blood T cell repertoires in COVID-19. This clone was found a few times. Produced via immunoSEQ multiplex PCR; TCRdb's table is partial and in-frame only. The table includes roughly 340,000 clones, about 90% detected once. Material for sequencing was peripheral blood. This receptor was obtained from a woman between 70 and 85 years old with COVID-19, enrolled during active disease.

The CDR3 DNA sequence: TGCAGTGCTAGTGGGACTAGCGGGGGGGATACGCAGTATTTT. Protein: CSASGTSGGDTQYF. This sequence joins TRBV20-1 and TRBJ2-3; TRBD2 matches at 15 bases. Germline CDR1 and CDR2: DFQATT and SNEGSKA (reference sequence). Trimming took 3 bases from V and 6 from J; bases not matched to a gene: 1. There are 14 residues in the CDR3.